This TCR beta chain came from a study of T-cell reconstitution after alpha-beta-depleted transplantation in children (dated by TCRdb to the mid-2010s). Study-level background: Using TCR repertoire profiling, the study quantitatively followed how T-cell immune reconstitution unfolded in children after TCRalphabeta/CD19-depleted allogeneic hematopoietic cell transplantation.

The library was prepared using PCR. The listed sequencing device is Illumina HiSeq 2500. Molecular barcoding was employed in the preparation of TCR libraries, with unique molecular identifiers being used to normalize TCRbeta repertoire quantification. TCRdb trimmed public reads at Q25 via fastp, called clones via MiXCR and kept in-frame beta chains. Identical CDR3 proteins give one entry, which carries the most common genes and DNA. Present in this sample are approximately 420,000 distinct CDR3 sequences, approximately 11% of which were seen just once. Of the sample, 5% to 6.5% is held by the ten largest clones. V lost 5 bases and J lost 5 bases; the stretch between them is 11 bases long. Its CDR3 holds 13 amino acids, cysteine through phenylalanine. The retained sequence is limited to the CDR3, 39 bases, with the frame set at the first base. This clonotype occurred a few times. Its antigen is currently not known. No base-level quality is on record; no much larger clone is a single base apart.

The rearranged chain carries TRBV12-3 or TRBV12-4 and TRBJ2-3, with no confidently assigned D gene. Here the sequenced sample was PBMCs from the stem cell graft donor, taken from the stem cell graft. This TCR was recovered from a human donor who donated a stem cell graft to a child with acute myeloid leukemia. The nucleotide sequence is given as TGTGCCAGCAGTGGATTTGGGGAAGATACGCAGTATTTT. It translates as CASSGFGEDTQYF.